Sequencing of this T cell receptor beta chain was carried out in a study of somatic mutations in cytotoxic T cells in rheumatoid arthritis. Study information: Purity of nearly 100% was reached when some V beta antibody-stained T-cell populations were flow-sorted, including V beta1+ cells sequenced for TCRB.

Germline CDR1 is LGHNA and CDR2 is YNFKEQ. V was clipped by 10 bases and J by 5 bases, with 11 bases between them. The CDR3 consists of 11 residues. Per the original data handling: Rarely did patient CD8+ clones above 1% match published virus-specific TCRB sequences. Generated by immunoSEQ multiplex PCR, the TCRdb table keeps only in-frame clones and is missing some. That table supplies the V and J calls and clone size; D and trimming were determined from the DNA. The sample has 4,200 or so clones, 89% seen once. This clonotype was sampled from a woman in her seventies with rheumatoid arthritis. The material sequenced was CD8+ T cells sorted from blood. The rearrangement uses TRBV4-2 and TRBJ2-5; the D gene is possibly TRBD2 (6 bases). The CDR3 here is CATSGGETQYF. The CDR3 DNA follows: TGTGCCACTAGTGGGGGGGAGACCCAGTACTTC.